The 15 T cell receptor beta chains reported below all come from one sample, sequenced in a study of vaccination effects on CD4 cells after COVID-19. Upon completion of approximately ten days in culture, CD4+ T cells were isolated. The vaccine given was either BNT162b2 or mRNA-1273, in two doses. Measured with immunoSEQ multiplex PCR; TCRdb has only the in-frame clones, and not every one. The sample shows some 10,000 clones, about 76% of them seen only once. The antigens for these receptors are not known. This specimen was CD4+ T cells from PBMCs cultured without peptide, taken after COVID-19 vaccination. Every receptor here comes from a human donor who received a COVID-19 vaccine.

V usage is TRBV28 and J usage is TRBJ1-3, with 7 bases fitting TRBD1. V trimming: 10 bases; J trimming: 4 bases; junction bases outside the gene matches: 4. Germline V gene data show CDR1 as MDHEN and CDR2 as SYDVKM. This CDR3 has 12 amino acids. In DNA, the CDR3 is TGTGCCACAAGACAGGGAGGAAACACCATATATTTT. Residues: CATRQGGNTIYF.

This sequence joins TRBV7-2 and TRBJ2-2; maybe TRBD1 (6 bases). Germline CDR1 reads SGHTA; CDR2 reads FQGNSA. This CDR3 contains 13 residues. V was clipped by 7 bases and J by 5 bases, with 11 bases between them. CDR3 sequence: CASNPQGTGELFF. CDR3 nucleotides: TGTGCCAGCAACCCACAGGGAACCGGGGAGCTGTTTTTT.

CDR3 region: CASSPRGGLIRGANVLTF. CDR3 DNA sequence: TGTGCCAGCAGCCCGCGGGGGGGCCTTATACGTGGGGCCAACGTCCTGACTTTC. V usage is TRBV7-2 and J usage is TRBJ2-6; TRBD2 matches 9 bases. Germline CDR1 is SGHTA and CDR2 is FQGNSA. V shed 5 bases, J shed 3 bases, and the junction held 11 bases outside the gene matches. CDR3 size: 18 residues.

This clone was seen a handful of times. This chain connects TRBV6-5 to TRBJ1-2; D is unresolved. CDR1 MNHEY and CDR2 SVGAGI come from the germline V gene. V was pared by 6 bases and J by 2 bases, with 10 bases between. The CDR3 contains 13 residues. This CDR3 reads CASSQTMNYGYTF. The CDR3 DNA follows: TGTGCCAGCAGCCAGACGATGAACTATGGCTACACCTTC.

This chain connects TRBV5-6 to TRBJ1-2; 10 nucleotides align to TRBD1. V dropped 5 bases and J dropped 6; count of bases not matched to a gene: 4. Germline CDR1 SGHDT, CDR2 YYEEEE. The CDR3 contains 13 residues. The CDR3 sequence is CASSSGTGDGYTF. The CDR3 DNA sequence: TGTGCCAGCAGTAGCGGGACAGGGGATGGCTACACCTTC.

V usage is TRBV18 and J usage is TRBJ2-7; D possibly corresponds to TRBD2 (7 bases). Trimming took 6 bases from V and 5 from J, leaving 14 bases between them. From germline, CDR1 is KGHSH and CDR2 LQKENI. The CDR3 is 13 residues long. The CDR3 nucleotides are TGTGCCAGCTCGCCGGGGGGCCAAAACGAGCAGTACTTC. As protein: CASSPGGQNEQYF.

The chain uses TRBV28 and TRBJ1-2; D is perhaps TRBD1 (5 bases). Germline loops: CDR1 MDHEN, CDR2 SYDVKM. The CDR3 has 16 residues. The ends were cut back, 5 bases at V and 0 bases at J, with 16 bases in the middle. For the CDR3, the DNA is TGTGCCAGCAGTCCCCACCCCAGGGCCTCTAACTATGGCTACACCTTC. This sequence encodes CASSPHPRASNYGYTF.

V is TRBV28 and J is TRBJ2-3; a weak D match, TRBD1 (5 bases). This CDR3 has 13 residues. The V end lost 2 bases, the J end lost 4 bases, and 7 bases lay between the germline ends. CDR1 is MDHEN and CDR2 is SYDVKM in the germline V gene. CDR3 coding DNA: TGTGCCAGCAGTTTACAGGGCCCAGATACGCAGTATTTT. Translated: CASSLQGPDTQYF.

The chain recombines TRBV27 with TRBJ1-3, with D possibly being TRBD1 (5 bases). This CDR3 region has 15 residues. Germline V gene data show CDR1 as MNHEY and CDR2 as SMNVEV (reference sequence). Deletions cut 0 bases from V and 4 bases from J, with 10 bases between. CDR3 bases: TGTGCCAGCAGTTTATCGAGAGGGGTCGGAAACACCATATATTTT. It specifies CASSLSRGVGNTIYF.

The rearrangement joins TRBV6-5 to TRBJ1-4; 9 bases map to TRBD1. The V segment lost 6 bases and the J segment 6 bases; nucleotides outside the gene matches: 5. This CDR3 contains 14 residues. Germline V CDR1 and CDR2: MNHEY, SVGAGI. The CDR3 bases are TGTGCCAGCAGAACAGGGGGCATCGATGAAAAACTGTTTTTT. Translating it yields CASRTGGIDEKLFF.

The rearrangement links TRBV24-1 to TRBJ2-1, with 7 positions matching TRBD2. V lost 7 bases, J lost 6 bases, and 5 bases stayed unmatched. There are 13 residues in the CDR3. Germline CDR1 reads KGHDR; CDR2 reads SFDVKD. CDR3 loop: CATRGGPRNEQFF. The CDR3 region has the DNA TGTGCCACCAGGGGAGGGCCGCGCAATGAGCAGTTCTTC.

V gene TRBV10-3 combines with J gene TRBJ2-1, with 7 bases aligning to TRBD1. The CDR3 runs 14 residues. Germline V gene lookup returns CDR1 ENHRY and CDR2 SYGVKD. V was clipped by 7 bases and J by 4 bases; unmatched bases: 7. The CDR3 reads CAIKHRDSYNEQFF. DNA for the CDR3: TGTGCCATCAAACACCGGGACAGTTACAATGAGCAGTTCTTC.

This clone has a handful of counts. J is TRBJ1-1 and V is TRBV19; 7 nucleotides align to TRBD1. The V gene end was trimmed by 6 bases and the J gene end by 1 base; junction bases not matched to a gene: 5. CDR3 size: 14 residues. Germline-derived CDR1 and CDR2 are LNHDA and SQIVND (reference sequence). The DNA of the CDR3 is TGTGCCAGTAGGAGGGGACAGACGAACACTGAAGCTTTCTTT. Translation gives CASRRGQTNTEAFF.

This chain uses TRBV3-1 (or the pseudogene TRBV3-2) with TRBJ1-2, with 8 bases lining up with TRBD1. With V trimmed by 1 base and J by 3 bases, 7 bases remained unmatched. Looked up from germline, CDR1 is LGHDT and CDR2 is YNNKEL (reference sequence). The length of the CDR3 is 16 residues. CDR3 amino acids: CASSQGYNRGDYGYTF. The CDR3 nucleotides read TGTGCCAGCAGCCAAGGTTATAACAGGGGGGACTATGGCTACACCTTC.

This clone was seen just once. The chain recombines TRBV19 with TRBJ1-5; 8 bases line up with TRBD1. Germline loops: CDR1 LNHDA, CDR2 SQIVND (reference sequence). The CDR3 covers 17 residues. Unmatched junction bases numbered 11, after V lost 6 bases and J lost 1 base. In nucleotides, the CDR3 is TGTGCCAGTAGGGACGGACAGGGAAGCGGGAGCAATCAGCCCCAGCATTTT. This codes for CASRDGQGSGSNQPQHF.